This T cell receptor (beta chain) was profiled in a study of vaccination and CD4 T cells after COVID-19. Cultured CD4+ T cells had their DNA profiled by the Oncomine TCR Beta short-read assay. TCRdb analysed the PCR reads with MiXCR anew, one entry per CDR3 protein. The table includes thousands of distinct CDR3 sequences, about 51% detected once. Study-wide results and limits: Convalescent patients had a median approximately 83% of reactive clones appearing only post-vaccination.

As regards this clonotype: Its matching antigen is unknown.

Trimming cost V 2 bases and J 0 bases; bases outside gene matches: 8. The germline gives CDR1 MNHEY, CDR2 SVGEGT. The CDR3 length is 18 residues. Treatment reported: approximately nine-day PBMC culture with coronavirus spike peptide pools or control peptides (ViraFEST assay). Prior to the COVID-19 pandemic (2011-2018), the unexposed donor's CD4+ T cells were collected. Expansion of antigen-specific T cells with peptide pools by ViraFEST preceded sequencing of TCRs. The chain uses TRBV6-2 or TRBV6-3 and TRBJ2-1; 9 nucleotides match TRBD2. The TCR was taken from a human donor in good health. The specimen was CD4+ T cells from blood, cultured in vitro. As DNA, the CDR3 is TGTGCCAGCAGTTACCATCGAGCGGGGGGCATCTCCTACAATGAGCAGTTCTTC. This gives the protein CASSYHRAGGISYNEQFF.